This T cell receptor (beta chain) originates from a study of shared clonotypes between healthy human individuals. Evenly divided among several immunoSEQ plates was the genomic DNA of each subset. Profiling relied on immunoSEQ multiplex PCR, and the TCRdb table lists in-frame clones only, not all of them. The sample consists of about 450,000 clones, about 80% of them appearing once. J was trimmed by 6 bases and V by 6 bases; bases with no gene match: 6. The germline gives CDR1 MNHEY, CDR2 SMNVEV (reference sequence). This CDR3 is built from 13 residues. V gene TRBV27 combines with J gene TRBJ2-3; TRBD2 aligns across 7 bases. Input material: PBMCs. The clonotype originates from a woman aged 40 to 55 in good health. Some clones in this sample may be carry-over from other donors' samples. CDR3 amino acids: CASRASGTDTQYF. Written as DNA, the CDR3 is TGTGCCAGCAGGGCTAGCGGTACGGATACGCAGTATTTT.